This T cell receptor (beta chain) was observed in a study of tumor and adjacent non-tumor tissue in lung cancer. The library came from three nested PCR rounds adapted from ARM-PCR protocols. In TCRdb, the multiplex PCR reads were re-called with MiXCR into one record per CDR3 protein. Among fewer than 85,000 distinct CDR3 sequences listed, roughly 80% were seen once. RNA was extracted from bulk tissue without any cell sorting. The sample consisted of lung tumor tissue. The sequence was obtained from a woman between 45 and 60 years old with non-small cell lung cancer.

The CDR3 is CASSSPSVSSIMSYEQYF. CDR3 bases: TGTGCCAGCAGTTCCCCTAGCGTGAGTTCTATTATGTCCTACGAGCAGTACTTC. The chain uses TRBV6-1 and TRBJ2-7, with TRBD2 as a possible D gene (6 bases). The CDR3 covers 18 residues. Deletions cut 5 bases from V and 1 base from J, with 24 bases between. Germline V lookup: CDR1 MNHNS, CDR2 SASEGT.